This T cell receptor (beta chain) was sequenced in a study of blood T cells in healthy people across ages (dated by TCRdb to between 2014 and 2016). Concerning the study at large: In model experiments, template switching captured about one uniquely barcoded TCR beta cDNA molecule for every two T cells. To track age-related changes in TCR beta repertoire diversity, the study relied on deep sequencing normalized with unique cDNA molecular identifiers. Four age groups were formed from the donors: young (average roughly 15 years), middle-aged (approximately 40), aged (roughly 56) and long-lived (more than 75). To avoid experimental bias, donors of different ages were distributed randomly across sequencing lanes. Using the same blood draw, the study looked at two additional independent replicas of 1 million unique cDNA reads for two donors, one aged 18 to 29 and the other aged 80 or older.

The library was made by 5' RACE. The instrument was an Illumina HiSeq 2500. A second PCR of about 6 to 11 cycles was performed with a sample-barcoded 5' primer and a J-beta primer mix. A unique molecular identifier was introduced onto each TCR beta cDNA molecule by a template-switch 5' adaptor carrying 12 random nucleotides. Each sample yielded at least 3 million CDR3-containing paired-end reads. The Mint cDNA synthesis kit, primed by a TRBC-specific oligonucleotide, was used to synthesize first-strand cDNA from all RNA. Following uracil-DNA glycosylase treatment, a first 18-cycle PCR with universal primers M1SS and BC2_uni_R was performed on all cDNA. As for the authors' bioinformatics: For normalization, 1 million high-quality reads, each with a distinct molecular identifier, were randomly selected from each sample. Reads sharing molecular identifiers were discarded rather than binned into consensus sequences. MiTCR, run with a Q25 quality threshold and the strictest error-elimination algorithm, handled CDR3 identification, clonotype clustering and error correction. Lower-bound total TCR beta diversity was estimated with a nonparametric unseen species model using Euler transformation. TCRdb reanalyzed the raw reads on its own, using fastp at Q25 for trimming and MiXCR for clone calling, and kept in-frame beta chains. Rows matching on CDR3 protein sequence are summarized as one entry with the most common DNA and genes. The V and J calls shown here were made by TCRdb, not taken from the authors' results. In all, the sample holds some 800,000 distinct CDR3 sequences, and 44% of those were seen once. 15% to 25% of the sample rests with the top ten.

V gives up 4 bases and J gives up 0 bases, and the segment between their germline ends measures 17 bases. CDR1 and CDR2 are read off the germline V gene as SGHTA and FQGTGA. Inclusive of the bounding cysteine and phenylalanine, the CDR3 is 17 residues long. Kept here is only the CDR3 DNA, which spans 51 bases and is read in frame from base 1. As for this clonotype: Which antigen it targets is not known. No base qualities exist here, and no much larger clone lies one base off it.

The full study reports these points: Estimates of total diversity from one million sequenced T cells were regarded as lower bounds and underestimates. Observed TCR beta diversity correlated strongly with the percentage of naive T cells measured by flow cytometry. Observed TCR beta diversity per million T cells fell roughly linearly with age, and a significant reduction was already apparent by age roughly 40. Because the CMV infection status of the donors was unknown, age-related changes in expanded clonotypes may potentially have been confounded. The long-lived group showed more naive CD4+ T cells, fewer expanded clones and increased TCR diversity than the aged group, suggesting age selection. Conclusive comparison of naive and antigen-experienced compartments was prevented by the profiling of bulk unsorted PBMCs.

Donors were 30 to 45 systemically healthy Caucasian individuals from Russia aged roughly 6 to 100 years. Each donor gave about 10 milliliters of peripheral blood, drawn into EDTA-treated Vacutainer tubes. PBMCs were isolated by Ficoll-Paque density-gradient centrifugation, with at least 6.5 million obtained per sample. Trizol reagent was used to extract total RNA from the PBMCs, yielding at least 6 micrograms per sample. For every donor, flow cytometry on a PBMC aliquot measured the percentage of naive CD45RAhigh/CD27high T cells. This receptor was obtained from a man in his fifties or sixties in good health. Sequencing was carried out using blood. The rearranged segments are TRBV7-3 and TRBJ2-3; no D gene is confidently identified. The CDR3 reads CASSSESPKPSTDTQYF. The base sequence is TGTGCCAGCAGCTCAGAATCACCTAAGCCTAGCACAGATACGCAGTATTTT.